These 17 T cell receptor beta chains came from one sample sequenced in a study of cytomegalovirus exposure and HLA in healthy donors. The PCR ran on 60 Vbeta and 13 Jbeta primers. Here immunoSEQ multiplex PCR was the method, and the copy in TCRdb shows in-frame clones only, minus some. The sample consists of about 130,000 clones, just over 70% of them appearing once. The sequenced sample was PBMCs. Receptor source: a woman aged 60-75 years in good health and CMV-seropositive.

The chain joins TRBV5-1 to TRBJ1-2; D ambiguous. Between the trimmed V and J ends, which lost 2 bases and 8 bases, there was a span of 10 bases. The CDR3 covers 12 residues. CDR1 is SGHRS and CDR2 is YFSETQ in the germline V gene. Here the CDR3 DNA reads TGCGCCAGCAGCTTCTCTCGGGGAGGCTACACCTTC. It translates to CASSFSRGGYTF. Full variable domain (outside the CDR3, taken from reference TRBV5-1 and TRBJ1-2): KAGVTQTPRYLIKTRGQQVTLSCSPISGHRSVSWYQQTPGQGLQFLFEYFSETQRNKGNFPGRFSGRQFSNSRSEMNVSTLELGDSALYLCASSFSRGGYTFGSGTRLTVV.

The chain recombines TRBV25-1 with TRBJ2-5; 12 bases are a match to TRBD2. Near its end, the DNA agrees better with TRBJ2-7, so the J call may be wrong. Germline CDR1 is MGHDK and CDR2 is SYGVNS. The CDR3 extends over 14 amino acids. The CDR3 sequence is CASSVTSGGYEQYF. The CDR3 DNA reads TGTGCCAGCAGTGTGACTAGCGGGGGATACGAGCAGTACTTC.

The rearrangement uses TRBV5-6 and TRBJ2-7; 10 bases agree with TRBD1. The V gene end was trimmed by 4 bases and the J gene end by 5 bases; junction bases not matched to a gene: 9. The CDR3 extends over 15 amino acids. CDR1 and CDR2 (germline): SGHDT, YYEEEE. The CDR3 DNA reads as TGTGCCAGCAGCCCCCTCCGGGACAGGGGCCACGAGCAGTACTTC. Residues: CASSPLRDRGHEQYF.

V usage is TRBV10-3 and J usage is TRBJ2-7; 9 bases are shared with TRBD1. Germline trimming cut 7 bases from V and 5 bases from J; bases unmatched to any gene: 12. Germline CDR1 ENHRY, CDR2 SYGVKD. This CDR3 region has 15 residues. CDR3 DNA sequence: TGTGCCATCAAGAAGCGGACAGGGGAAGGCCACGAGCAGTACTTC. Protein product: CAIKKRTGEGHEQYF.

The chain combines TRBV27 with TRBJ1-1, with D possibly being TRBD1 (6 bases). V dropped 5 bases and J dropped 0 bases, with 10 bases sitting between them. From germline, CDR1 is MNHEY and CDR2 SMNVEV (reference sequence). This CDR3 has 14 amino acids. CDR3 sequence reads: CASSLQGMNTEAFF. The CDR3 nucleotides read TGTGCCAGCAGTCTACAGGGTATGAACACTGAAGCTTTCTTT.

This clone was seen only a few times. CDR3 nucleotides: TGTGCCAGCTCACTTTACGCAGGGCGGAGGGACTATGGCTACACCTTC. It yields the protein CASSLYAGRRDYGYTF. V gene TRBV18 combines with J gene TRBJ1-2; possible D gene TRBD1, 5 bases. This CDR3 has 16 amino acids. Germline V gene lookup returns CDR1 KGHSH and CDR2 LQKENI. V was cut by 4 bases and J by 3 bases, with 18 bases left in between.

This chain uses TRBV6-1 with TRBJ1-2; D may be TRBD1 (5 bases). V was clipped by 3 bases and J by 4 bases, with 9 bases between them. Per the germline V gene, CDR1 is MNHNS and CDR2 is SASEGT. The CDR3 length is 13 residues. The DNA for the CDR3 is TGTGCCAGCAGTGATGGAACAGGCTATGGCTACACCTTC. It translates to CASSDGTGYGYTF.

The chain combines TRBV5-1 with TRBJ1-3; unclear D gene. This CDR3 is 14 amino acids long. Trimming took 0 bases from V and 4 from J, leaving 8 bases between them. Germline CDR1 SGHRS, CDR2 YFSETQ. The CDR3 here is CASSLASLGNTIYF. The DNA for the CDR3 is TGCGCCAGCAGCTTGGCTTCCCTGGGAAACACCATATATTTT.

The rearrangement joins TRBV4-2 to TRBJ2-3; D perhaps matches TRBD2 (6 bases). In germline, CDR1 is LGHNA, CDR2 YNFKEQ. The CDR3 contains 16 residues. V lost 2 bases and J 3 bases, leaving 15 bases between the germline ends. The CDR3 coding sequence is TGTGCCAGCAGCCAATCGGCGGGGACTCTTACAGATACGCAGTATTTT. Its translation: CASSQSAGTLTDTQYF.

This clone came up a few times. The chain has TRBV16 and TRBJ2-7, with D perhaps matching TRBD1 (5 bases). CDR1 is KGHSY, CDR2 FQNENV, per germline. CDR3 length equals 13 residues. The V end was cut by 4 bases, the J end by 6 bases, with 13 bases between. CDR3 protein: CASSRGQAAEQYF. In DNA, the CDR3 is TGTGCCAGCAGCCGAGGACAAGCTGCCGAGCAGTACTTC. Supplemented by reference TRBV16 and TRBJ2-7, the full variable domain reads GEEVAQTPKHLVRGEGQKAKLYCAPIKGHSYVFWYQQVLKNEFKFLISFQNENVFDETGMPKERFSAKCLPNSPCSLEIQATKLEDSAVYFCASSRGQAAEQYFGPGTRLTVT.

This clone was detected only a few times. V is TRBV7-9 and J is TRBJ2-5; D is uncertain. The germline V gene encodes CDR1 SEHNR and CDR2 FQNEAQ (reference sequence). V was shortened by 0 bases and J by 4 bases, with 9 bases between the two germline ends. CDR3 length equals 14 residues. Written as DNA, the CDR3 is TGTGCCAGCAGCTTAGCGGCACAGATAGAGACCCAGTACTTC. Encoded protein: CASSLAAQIETQYF.

The genes are TRBV4-1 and TRBJ1-6; TRBD1 matches at 9 bases. CDR1 and CDR2 (germline): MGHRA, YSYEKL. The CDR3 extends over 18 amino acids. V lost 4 bases, J lost 0 bases, and 7 bases stayed unmatched. CDR3 residues: CASSPRDRASSYNSPLHF. The CDR3 nucleotides are TGCGCCAGCAGCCCTCGGGACAGGGCGAGCTCCTATAATTCACCCCTCCACTTT.

J is TRBJ1-1 and V is TRBV9; tentative D call: TRBD1 (6 bases). Per germline, CDR1 SGDLS and CDR2 YYNGEE. The CDR3 runs to 15 residues. V dropped 0 bases and J dropped 5 bases, with 14 bases sitting between them. CDR3 nucleotide sequence: TGTGCCAGCAGCGTAGAGGTCAGGGGTGGAACTGAAGCTTTCTTT. Amino acid sequence: CASSVEVRGGTEAFF. Filled out from reference TRBV9 and TRBJ1-1, the complete variable domain reads DSGVTQTPKHLITATGQRVTLRCSPRSGDLSVYWYQQSLDQGLQFLIQYYNGEERAKGNILERFSAQQFPDLHSELNLSSLELGDSALYFCASSVEVRGGTEAFFGQGTRLTVV.

The chain employs TRBV5-1 and TRBJ1-6; D is perhaps TRBD1 (5 bases). V was clipped by 4 bases and J by 0 bases, with 26 bases between them. Germline V lookup: CDR1 SGHRS, CDR2 YFSETQ. The CDR3 loop spans 21 amino acids. CDR3 sequence reads: CASSQKYDRFPGSSYNSPLHF. In DNA form, the CDR3 reads TGCGCCAGCAGCCAGAAATACGACAGATTCCCAGGTAGCTCCTATAATTCACCCCTCCACTTT.

V gene TRBV27 combines with J gene TRBJ1-6; D uncertain. Germline CDR1 is MNHEY and CDR2 is SMNVEV (reference sequence). The CDR3 totals 12 residues. V shed 4 bases and J shed 14 bases, with 12 bases lying between them. CDR3 region: CASSSKQTTLHF. In nucleotides, the CDR3 is TGTGCCAGCAGTTCTAAACAGACCACCCTCCACTTT.

This clone was picked up a small number of times. The gene calls are TRBV11-2 and TRBJ1-2, with TRBD1 as a possible D gene (5 bases). The CDR3 runs 13 residues. V lost 4 bases, J lost 5 bases, and 11 bases lay in between. Germline CDR1 SGHAT, CDR2 FQNNGV. CDR3 nucleotides: TGTGCCAGCAGCTCTACAGGTGATTATGGCTACACCTTC. This translates into CASSSTGDYGYTF. The entire variable domain, with the rest obtained from reference TRBV11-2 and TRBJ1-2, is as follows: EAGVAQSPRYKIIEKRQSVAFWCNPISGHATLYWYQQILGQGPKLLIQFQNNGVVDDSQLPKDRFSAERLKGVDSTLKIQPAKLEDSAVYLCASSSTGDYGYTFGSGTRLTVV.

Only one count was recorded for this clone. In the same sample, other DNA sequences code for this CDR3. This sequence joins TRBV19 and TRBJ1-5; D call uncertain. CDR3 length: 14 residues. Between the trimmed V and J ends, which lost 8 bases and 4 bases, there was a span of 15 bases. Germline V gene lookup returns CDR1 LNHDA and CDR2 SQIVND (reference sequence). CDR3 protein: CASSPGLGNQPQHF. CDR3 nucleotides: TGTGCCAGTTCCCCCGGACTGGGAAATCAGCCCCAGCATTTT.